This T cell receptor beta chain was identified during a study of blood T cell repertoires in COVID-19. The repertoire was sequenced with immunoSEQ multiplex PCR; TCRdb's copy has only in-frame clones and lacks some. The repertoire holds about 190,000 clones, with approximately 78% as singletons. With 4 bases clipped from V and 5 bases from J, the junction kept 4 bases outside the gene matches. This CDR3 has 15 amino acids. From germline, CDR1 is SGHNT and CDR2 YYREEE (reference sequence). Sequencing was performed on peripheral blood. This chain connects TRBV5-4 to TRBJ2-2; 11 bases fit TRBD2. The sequence derives from a woman aged 80 or older with active or convalescent COVID-19. The chain's CDR3 is CASSPSSGGTGELFF. The CDR3 DNA sequence: TGTGCCAGCAGCCCGTCTAGCGGGGGGACCGGGGAGCTGTTTTTT.